This T cell receptor beta chain appears in the sequencing data of a study of control samples from healthy donors and cancer patients (TCRdb year 2020). Taken from cysteine to phenylalanine, the CDR3 has 14 residues. Here the CDR3 DNA is all that survives: 42 bases in frame from base 1. From the germline V gene, CDR1 is SGHRS and CDR2 is YFSETQ. Trimming costs V 0 bases and J 1 base, and their ends lie 7 bases apart. The library was obtained by the immunoSEQ multiplex PCR assay. TCRdb stores this immuneACCESS table with in-frame sequences only. Part of the clones is absent; in the studies checked, under half of the shortfall reflects unresolved V genes, and no reason is known for the rest. The sample data list over 100,000 clones, and approximately 90% of these were observed just once. The top ten clonotypes cover 4% to 4.5% of the sample. Details on this clone: Its antigen has not been determined. Base qualities are missing; no much larger clone stands one base away.

The chain couples TRBV5-1 to TRBJ1-1, with the D gene uncertain. The TCR comes from a human donor in good health. The donor label of this sample is uncertain. The source material was blood. The DNA sequence follows: TGCGCCAGCAGCTTGGTTATGGGGAACACTGAAGCTTTCTTT. Its protein product is CASSLVMGNTEAFF.